Reported below is one T cell receptor (beta chain). Its matching antigen is unknown. These data come from a study of beta chain features in type 1 diabetes. Whole-study results and caveats: TCRB CDR3 length was moderately but significantly reduced in all four CD4+ subsets of Type 1 diabetes patients.

The single heparinised draw taken from each donor contained roughly 100 mL of blood on average. Sequenced material consisted of expressed TCRB transcripts (all of the isolated RNA was reverse transcribed). Profiling relied on immunoSEQ multiplex PCR, and the TCRdb table lists in-frame clones only, not all of them. Of more than 550,000 clones detected, about 14% appear once; the ten largest clones hold 0.04%. The V and J ends lost 6 bases and 3 bases respectively, with 9 bases between them. This CDR3 has 12 residues. CDR1 and CDR2 from the germline V gene are ENHRY and SYGVKD. The sequenced sample consisted of naive CD4+ T cells from blood. The gene calls are TRBV10-3 and TRBJ2-7; D is undetermined. This TCR was sampled from a man aged 18-30 years with type 1 diabetes. The CDR3 DNA reads TGTGCCATCAGCCAACTAAACTACGAGCAGTACTTC. Its protein is CAISQLNYEQYF.